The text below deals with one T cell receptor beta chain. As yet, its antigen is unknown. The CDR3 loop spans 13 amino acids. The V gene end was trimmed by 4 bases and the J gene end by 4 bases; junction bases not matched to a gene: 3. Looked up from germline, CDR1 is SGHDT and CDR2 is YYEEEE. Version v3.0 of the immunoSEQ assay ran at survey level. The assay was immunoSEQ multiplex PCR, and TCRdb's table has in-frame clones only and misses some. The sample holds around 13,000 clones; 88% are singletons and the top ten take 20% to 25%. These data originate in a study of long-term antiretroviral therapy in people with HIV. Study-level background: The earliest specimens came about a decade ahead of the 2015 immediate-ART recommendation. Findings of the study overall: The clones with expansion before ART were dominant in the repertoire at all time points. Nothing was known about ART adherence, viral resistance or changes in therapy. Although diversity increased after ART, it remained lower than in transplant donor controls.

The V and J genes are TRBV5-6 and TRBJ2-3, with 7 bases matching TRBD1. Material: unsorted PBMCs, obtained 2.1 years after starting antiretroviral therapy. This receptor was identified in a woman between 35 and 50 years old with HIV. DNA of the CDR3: TGTGCCAGCAGCCCCGACAGGGCAGATACGCAGTATTTT. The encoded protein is CASSPDRADTQYF.